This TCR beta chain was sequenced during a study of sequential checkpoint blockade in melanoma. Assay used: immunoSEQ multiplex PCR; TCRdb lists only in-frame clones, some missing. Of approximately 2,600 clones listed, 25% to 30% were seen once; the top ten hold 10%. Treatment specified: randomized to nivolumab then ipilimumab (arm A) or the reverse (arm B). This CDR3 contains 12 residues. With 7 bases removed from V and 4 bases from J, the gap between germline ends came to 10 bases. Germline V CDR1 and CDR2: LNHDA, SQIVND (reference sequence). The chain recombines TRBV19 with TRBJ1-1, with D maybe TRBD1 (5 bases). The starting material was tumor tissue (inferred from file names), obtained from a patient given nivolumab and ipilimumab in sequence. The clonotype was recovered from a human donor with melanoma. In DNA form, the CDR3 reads TGTGCCAGTATACTCGGGGGCACTGAAGCTTTCTTT. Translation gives CASILGGTEAFF.